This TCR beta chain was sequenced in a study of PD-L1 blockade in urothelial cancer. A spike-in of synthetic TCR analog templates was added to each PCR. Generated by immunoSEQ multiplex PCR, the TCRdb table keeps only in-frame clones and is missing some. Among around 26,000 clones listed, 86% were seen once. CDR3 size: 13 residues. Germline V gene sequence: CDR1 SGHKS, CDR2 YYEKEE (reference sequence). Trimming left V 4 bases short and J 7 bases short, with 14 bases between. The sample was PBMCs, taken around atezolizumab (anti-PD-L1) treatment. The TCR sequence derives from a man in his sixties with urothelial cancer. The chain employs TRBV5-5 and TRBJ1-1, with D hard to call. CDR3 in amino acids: CASSEGGLIEAFF. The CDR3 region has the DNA TGTGCCAGCAGCGAGGGCGGGTTGATTGAAGCTTTCTTT.